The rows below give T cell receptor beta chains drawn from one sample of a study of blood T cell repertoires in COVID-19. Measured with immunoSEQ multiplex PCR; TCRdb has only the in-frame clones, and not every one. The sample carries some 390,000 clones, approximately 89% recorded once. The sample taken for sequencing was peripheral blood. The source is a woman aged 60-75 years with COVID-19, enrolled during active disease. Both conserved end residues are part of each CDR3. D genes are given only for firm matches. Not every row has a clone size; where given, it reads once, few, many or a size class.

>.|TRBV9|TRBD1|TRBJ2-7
CASSVGDRGAYEQYF
TGTGCCAGCAGCGTGGGGGACAGGGGGGCCTACGAGCAGTACTTC
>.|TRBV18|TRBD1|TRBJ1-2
CASSPPLVGGLRGYTF
TGTGCCAGCTCACCACCCCTGGTAGGGGGCTTGAGAGGCTACACCTTC
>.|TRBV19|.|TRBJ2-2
CASSITSTNTGELFF
TGTGCCAGTAGTATAACTAGCACGAACACCGGGGAGCTGTTTTTT
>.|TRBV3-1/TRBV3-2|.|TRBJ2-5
CASSRGGGFAKGETQYF
TGTGCCAGCAGCCGAGGAGGGGGCTTCGCAAAAGGAGAGACCCAGTACTTC
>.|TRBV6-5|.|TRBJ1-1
CASSAPGRNTEAFF
TGTGCCAGCAGCGCGCCCGGGAGGAACACTGAAGCTTTCTTT
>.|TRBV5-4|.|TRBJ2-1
CAEKRVNGEQFF
TGTGCTGAGAAGAGGGTAAACGGTGAGCAGTTCTTC
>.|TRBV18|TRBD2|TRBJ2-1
CASSPSTGAGGLGNEQFF
TGTGCCAGCTCACCGAGTACGGGTGCGGGGGGCCTTGGGAATGAGCAGTTCTTC
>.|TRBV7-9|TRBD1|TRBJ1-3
CASSTTRGPGNTIYF
TGTGCCAGCAGCACAACCAGGGGGCCTGGAAACACCATATATTTT
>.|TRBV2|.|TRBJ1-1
CASSEGAGAFF
TGTGCCAGCAGTGAGGGGGCTGGAGCTTTCTTT
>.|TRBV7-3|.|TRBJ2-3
CASSPTGGRTDTQYF
TGTGCCAGCAGCCCTACGGGGGGCCGCACAGATACGCAGTATTTT
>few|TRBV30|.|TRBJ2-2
CAWSGQTNTGELFF
TGTGCCTGGAGTGGTCAGACGAACACCGGGGAGCTGTTTTTT
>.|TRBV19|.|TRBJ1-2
CASSIDRTSYGYTF
TGTGCCAGTAGTATAGACAGAACAAGCTATGGCTACACCTTC
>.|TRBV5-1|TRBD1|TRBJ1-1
CASYPDRPGSYTEAFF
TGCGCCAGCTATCCGGACAGGCCCGGATCCTACACTGAAGCTTTCTTT
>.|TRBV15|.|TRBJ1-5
CATSRDWGGDNQPQHF
TGTGCCACCAGCAGAGATTGGGGCGGCGACAATCAGCCCCAGCATTTT
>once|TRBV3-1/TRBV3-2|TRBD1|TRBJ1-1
CASSDRGGDTEAFF
TGTGCCAGCAGCGACAGGGGGGGCGACACTGAAGCTTTCTTT
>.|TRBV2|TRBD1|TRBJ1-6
CASSSTGIFNSPLHF
TGTGCCAGCAGTTCGACAGGGATCTTCAATTCACCCCTCCACTTT
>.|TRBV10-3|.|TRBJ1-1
CAISQTGNTEAFF
TGTGCCATCAGCCAGACAGGGAACACTGAAGCTTTCTTT
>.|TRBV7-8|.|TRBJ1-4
CASSGWGGTDEKLFF
TGTGCCAGCAGCGGATGGGGGGGAACAGATGAAAAACTGTTTTTT
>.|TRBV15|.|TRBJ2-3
CATSRAEETQYF
TGTGCCACCAGCAGAGCCGAGGAGACGCAGTATTTT
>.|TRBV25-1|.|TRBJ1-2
CASSEYTLGYTF
TGTGCCAGCAGTGAATATACTCTGGGCTACACCTTC
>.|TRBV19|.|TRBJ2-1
CASSTVDTGPNEQFF
TGTGCCAGTAGTACGGTCGATACTGGGCCGAATGAGCAGTTCTTC
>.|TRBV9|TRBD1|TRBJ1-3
CASSETGYSGNTIYF
TGTGCCAGCAGCGAGACAGGGTATAGTGGAAACACCATATATTTT
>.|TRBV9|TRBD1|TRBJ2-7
CASSVTASGQGTYEQYF
TGTGCCAGCAGCGTAACGGCCAGCGGACAGGGTACCTACGAGCAGTACTTC
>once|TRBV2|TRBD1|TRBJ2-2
CASRTGVRTGELFF
TGTGCCAGCAGAACAGGGGTTCGGACCGGGGAGCTGTTTTTT
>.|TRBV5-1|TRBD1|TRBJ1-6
CASSRLGDSPGPTLHF
TGCGCCAGCAGTCGTCTGGGGGACAGCCCGGGCCCCACCCTCCACTTT
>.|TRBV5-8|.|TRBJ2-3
CASLPLHNKKPDTQYF
TGTGCCAGCCTCCCCTTGCATAATAAAAAGCCAGATACGCAGTATTTT
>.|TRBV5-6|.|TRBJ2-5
CASTPWWGVSRSTQYF
TGTGCCAGCACCCCTTGGTGGGGGGTATCCCGGTCGACCCAGTACTTC
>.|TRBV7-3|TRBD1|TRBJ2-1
CASSLTGVSYNEQFF
TGTGCCAGCAGCTTGACAGGGGTCTCCTACAATGAGCAGTTCTTC
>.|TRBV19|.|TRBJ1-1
CASSIENRAEAFF
TGTGCCAGTAGTATAGAAAACAGGGCTGAAGCTTTCTTT
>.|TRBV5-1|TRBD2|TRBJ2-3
CASSHGGTSGGSTQYF
TGCGCCAGCAGCCACGGCGGGACTAGCGGGGGAAGTACGCAGTATTTT
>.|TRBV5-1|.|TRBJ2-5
CASSSQETQYF
TGCGCCAGCAGCTCTCAAGAGACCCAGTACTTC
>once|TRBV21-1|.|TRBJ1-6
CASSTLQGTLENSPLHF
TGTGCCAGCAGCACTTTACAGGGGACCCTCGAAAATTCACCCCTCCACTTT
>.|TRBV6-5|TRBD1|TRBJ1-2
CASQLDRGSYGYTF
TGTGCCAGTCAATTGGACAGGGGTAGCTATGGCTACACCTTC
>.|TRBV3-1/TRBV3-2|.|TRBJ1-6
CASSQGGGRTYNSPLHF
TGTGCCAGCAGCCAAGGGGGGGGAAGGACCTATAATTCACCCCTCCACTTT
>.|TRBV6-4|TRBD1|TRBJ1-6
CASSDRPGGGSPLHF
TGTGCCAGCAGTGACCGGCCAGGGGGAGGCTCACCCCTCCACTTT
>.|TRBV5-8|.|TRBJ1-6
CASSFRGSGNSPLHF
TGTGCCAGCAGCTTCCGTGGGAGTGGGAATTCACCCCTCCACTTT
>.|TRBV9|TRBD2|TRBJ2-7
CASSVDGGSGDEQYF
TGTGCCAGCAGCGTAGATGGTGGTAGCGGGGACGAGCAGTACTTC
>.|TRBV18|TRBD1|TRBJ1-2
CASSPSVGQGSYTF
TGTGCCAGCTCACCATCGGTCGGACAGGGGAGCTACACCTTC
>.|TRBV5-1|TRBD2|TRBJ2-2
CASSLGSSGNTGELFF
TGCGCCAGCAGCTTGGGTTCTAGCGGGAACACCGGGGAGCTGTTTTTT
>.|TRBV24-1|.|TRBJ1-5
CATSGAGSNQPQHF
TGTGCCACCAGTGGCGCAGGGAGCAATCAGCCCCAGCATTTT
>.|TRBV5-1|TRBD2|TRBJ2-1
CASSLAPSSGGFGEQFF
TGCGCCAGCAGCTTGGCCCCATCTAGCGGGGGGTTCGGTGAGCAGTTCTTC
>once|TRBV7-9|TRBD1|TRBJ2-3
CASSFGQGITDTQYF
TGTGCCAGCAGCTTCGGACAGGGGATTACAGATACGCAGTATTTT
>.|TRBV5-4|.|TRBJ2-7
CASSLDDKGVHEQYF
TGTGCCAGCAGCTTGGATGATAAGGGAGTACACGAGCAGTACTTC
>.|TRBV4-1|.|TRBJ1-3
CASSQGKGASGNTIYF
TGCGCCAGCAGCCAAGGAAAAGGGGCGTCTGGAAACACCATATATTTT
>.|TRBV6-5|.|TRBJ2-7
CASTQSRGSTYEQYF
TGTGCCAGCACTCAAAGTAGGGGCTCCACCTACGAGCAGTACTTC
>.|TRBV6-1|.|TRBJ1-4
CASSERTPGGEKLFF
TGTGCCAGCAGTGAGCGGACCCCGGGAGGGGAAAAACTGTTTTTT
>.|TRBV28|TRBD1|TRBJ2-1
CASSLWDRGDNEQFF
TGTGCCAGCAGTTTATGGGACAGGGGGGACAATGAGCAGTTCTTC
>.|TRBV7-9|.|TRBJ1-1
CASSPEHNTEAFF
TGTGCCAGCAGCCCGGAGCACAACACTGAAGCTTTCTTT